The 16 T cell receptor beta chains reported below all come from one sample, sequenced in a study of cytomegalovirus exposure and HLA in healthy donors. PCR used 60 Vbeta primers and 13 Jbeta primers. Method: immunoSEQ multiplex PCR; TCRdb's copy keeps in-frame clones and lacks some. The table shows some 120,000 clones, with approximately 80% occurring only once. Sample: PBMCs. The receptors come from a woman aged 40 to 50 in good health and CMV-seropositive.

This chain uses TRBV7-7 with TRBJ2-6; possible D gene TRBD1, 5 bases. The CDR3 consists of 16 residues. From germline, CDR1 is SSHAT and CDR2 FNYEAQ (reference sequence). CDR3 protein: CATGSRAQSGANVLTF. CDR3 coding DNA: TGTGCTACAGGTAGCCGGGCCCAAAGTGGGGCCAACGTCCTGACTTTC.

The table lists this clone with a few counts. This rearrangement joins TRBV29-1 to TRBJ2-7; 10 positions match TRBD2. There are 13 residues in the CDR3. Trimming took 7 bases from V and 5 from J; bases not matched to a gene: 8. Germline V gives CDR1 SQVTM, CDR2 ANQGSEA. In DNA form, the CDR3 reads TGCAGCGCGAGCGGGAGGGCCGTCCACGAGCAGTACTTC. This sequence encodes CSASGRAVHEQYF.

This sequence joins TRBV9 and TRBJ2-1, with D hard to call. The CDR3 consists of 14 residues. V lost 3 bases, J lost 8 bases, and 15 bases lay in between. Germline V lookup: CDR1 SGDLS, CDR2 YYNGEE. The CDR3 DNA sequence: TGTGCCAGCAGCGAGGAGCCGAAGACCTATGAGCAGTTCTTC. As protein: CASSEEPKTYEQFF.

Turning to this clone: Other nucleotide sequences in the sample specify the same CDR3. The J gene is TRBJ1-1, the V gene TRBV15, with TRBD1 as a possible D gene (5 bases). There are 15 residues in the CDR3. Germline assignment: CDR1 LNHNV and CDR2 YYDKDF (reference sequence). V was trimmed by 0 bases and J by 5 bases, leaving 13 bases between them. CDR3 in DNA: TGTGCCACCAGCAGAGATCGGGGGGGAAGAACTGAAGCTTTCTTT. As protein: CATSRDRGGRTEAFF. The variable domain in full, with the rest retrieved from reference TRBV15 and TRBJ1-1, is DAMVIQNPRYQVTQFGKPVTLSCSQTLNHNVMYWYQQKSSQAPKLLFHYYDKDFNNEADTPDNFQSRRPNTSFCFLDIRSPGLGDTAMYLCATSRDRGGRTEAFFGQGTRLTVV.

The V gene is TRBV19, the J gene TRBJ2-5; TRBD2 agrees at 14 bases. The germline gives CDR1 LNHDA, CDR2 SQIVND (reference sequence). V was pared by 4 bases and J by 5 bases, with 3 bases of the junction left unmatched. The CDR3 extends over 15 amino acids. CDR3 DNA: TGTGCCAGTAGTACGGGACTAGCGGGAGATGAGACCCAGTACTTC. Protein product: CASSTGLAGDETQYF.

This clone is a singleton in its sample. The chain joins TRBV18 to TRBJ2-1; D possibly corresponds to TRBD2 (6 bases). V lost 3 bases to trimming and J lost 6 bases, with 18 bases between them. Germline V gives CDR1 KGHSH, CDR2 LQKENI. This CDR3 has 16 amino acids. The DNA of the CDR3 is TGTGCCAGCTCACCGGAGTCGGGACTGACCTCCAATGAGCAGTTCTTC. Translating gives CASSPESGLTSNEQFF.

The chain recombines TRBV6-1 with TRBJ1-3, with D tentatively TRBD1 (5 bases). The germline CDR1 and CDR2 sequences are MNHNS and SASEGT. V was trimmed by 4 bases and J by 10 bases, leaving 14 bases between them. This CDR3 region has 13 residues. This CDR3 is CASSARTKRTIYF. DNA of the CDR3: TGTGCCAGCAGTGCACGGACAAAAAGAACCATATATTTT.

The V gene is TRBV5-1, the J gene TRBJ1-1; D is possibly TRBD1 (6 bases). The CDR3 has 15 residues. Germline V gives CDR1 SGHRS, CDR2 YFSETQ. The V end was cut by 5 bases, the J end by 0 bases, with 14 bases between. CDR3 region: CASRKSGTLNTEAFF. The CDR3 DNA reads TGCGCCAGCAGAAAATCCGGGACATTGAACACTGAAGCTTTCTTT.

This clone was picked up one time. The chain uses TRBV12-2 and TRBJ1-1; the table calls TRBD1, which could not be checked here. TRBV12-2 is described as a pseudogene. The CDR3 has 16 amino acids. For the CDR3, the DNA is TGTGCAAGTCGCTTACAATGCAGTTTTTGGAACACTGAAGCTTTCTTT. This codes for CASRLQCSFWNTEAFF.

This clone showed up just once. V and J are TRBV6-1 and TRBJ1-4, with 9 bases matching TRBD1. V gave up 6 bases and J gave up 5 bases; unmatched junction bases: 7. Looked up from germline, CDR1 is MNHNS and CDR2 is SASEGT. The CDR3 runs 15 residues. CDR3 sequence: CASSRPTGGNEKLFF. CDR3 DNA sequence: TGTGCCAGCAGCCGACCGACAGGGGGAAATGAAAAACTGTTTTTT.

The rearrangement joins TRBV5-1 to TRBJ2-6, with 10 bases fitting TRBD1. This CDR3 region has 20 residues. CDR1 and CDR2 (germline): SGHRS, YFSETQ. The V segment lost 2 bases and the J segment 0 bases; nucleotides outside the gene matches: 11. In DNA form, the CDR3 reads TGCGCCAGCAGCTTAAGACCTAGGACAGGGGGATACTCTGGGGCCAACGTCCTGACTTTC. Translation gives CASSLRPRTGGYSGANVLTF.

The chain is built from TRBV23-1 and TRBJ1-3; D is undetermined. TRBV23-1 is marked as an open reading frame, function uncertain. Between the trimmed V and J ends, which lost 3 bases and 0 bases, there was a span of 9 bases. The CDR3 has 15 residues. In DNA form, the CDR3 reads TGCGCCAGCAGTCAGGGCAGAGTCTCTGGAAACACCATATATTTT. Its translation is CASSQGRVSGNTIYF.

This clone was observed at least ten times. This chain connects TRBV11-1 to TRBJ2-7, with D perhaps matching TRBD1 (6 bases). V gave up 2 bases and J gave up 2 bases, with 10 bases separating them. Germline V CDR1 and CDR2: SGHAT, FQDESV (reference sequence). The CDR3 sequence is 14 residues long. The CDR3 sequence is CASSLSKGAYEQYF. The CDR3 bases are TGTGCCAGCAGCTTATCAAAGGGGGCCTACGAGCAGTACTTC.

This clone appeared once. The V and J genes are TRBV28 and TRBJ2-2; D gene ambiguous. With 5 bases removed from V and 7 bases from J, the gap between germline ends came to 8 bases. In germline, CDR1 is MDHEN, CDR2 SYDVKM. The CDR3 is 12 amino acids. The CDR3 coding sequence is TGTGCCAGCAGTCTGGGCATCGGGGAGCTGTTTTTT. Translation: CASSLGIGELFF. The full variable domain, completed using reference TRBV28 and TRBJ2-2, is DVKVTQSSRYLVKRTGEKVFLECVQDMDHENMFWYRQDPGLGLRLIYFSYDVKMKEKGDIPEGYSVSREKKERFSLILESASTNQTSMYLCASSLGIGELFFGEGSRLTVL.

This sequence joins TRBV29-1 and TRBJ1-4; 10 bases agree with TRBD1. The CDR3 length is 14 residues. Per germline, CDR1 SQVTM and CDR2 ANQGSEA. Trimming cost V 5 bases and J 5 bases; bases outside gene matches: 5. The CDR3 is CSVTRQGANEKLFF. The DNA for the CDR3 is TGCAGCGTTACCCGACAGGGGGCCAATGAAAAACTGTTTTTT.

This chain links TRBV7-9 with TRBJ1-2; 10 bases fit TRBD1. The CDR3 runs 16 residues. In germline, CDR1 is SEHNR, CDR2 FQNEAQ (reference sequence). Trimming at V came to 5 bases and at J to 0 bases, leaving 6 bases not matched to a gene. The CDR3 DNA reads TGTGCCAGCAGCCCGAGGGACAGGGGACCTAACTATGGCTACACCTTC. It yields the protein CASSPRDRGPNYGYTF.